This T cell receptor (beta chain) was sequenced during a study of cytomegalovirus exposure and HLA in healthy donors. PCR employed 60 Vbeta and 13 Jbeta primers. Sequenced by immunoSEQ multiplex PCR; TCRdb stores in-frame clones only, minus some. The sample includes fewer than 150,000 clones, around 75% of them seen just once. Likely unrecorded immune exposures existed in these nominally healthy donors. V lost 2 bases, J lost 4 bases, and 14 bases lay in between. CDR1 and CDR2 from the germline V gene are SGHDN and FVKESK. The CDR3 is 15 residues long. On this clone itself: Its target is not known.

Study-level results: Later work showed greater clonal expansion in HLA-associated TCR beta chains than in equally common others. Across HLA loci, a later analysis found differing TCR association rates, with DRB1 most and HLA-C fewest. Another analysis was done later, and it associated approximately 17,000 TCR beta sequences with HLA alleles at 0.05 false discovery rate.

The receptor was derived from a man between 40 and 49 years old in good health and CMV-seronegative. Sequences were obtained from PBMCs. This sequence joins TRBV14 and TRBJ1-1, with a weak D call TRBD1 (6 bases). The DNA of the CDR3 is TGTGCCAGCAGCCAAACTTTGGACAGAGTCACTGAAGCTTTCTTT. The encoded protein is CASSQTLDRVTEAFF.